This TCR beta chain was profiled in a study of T-cell memory formation after mild COVID-19 (dated by TCRdb to the early 2020s). Study-level background: TCR sequence clusters from the two donors were largely donor specific. In a couple of donors, T-cell clones that expanded and contracted after mild COVID-19 were tracked by sequencing TCRalpha and TCRbeta repertoires over time. Two young, previously healthy adult volunteers, one female and one male, were included in the cohort.

Many counts were recorded for this clonotype. What antigen it recognizes has not been identified. Per-base quality was not reported, and no clone a single base away is much larger than it. The paper as a whole reports these results and caveats: SARS-CoV-2 specificity was not confirmed for the second-wave clones peaking on day 37. Only two mild cases were covered by the study, and larger cohorts that include severe cases with pre-infection samples were considered necessary. Balanced CD4/CD8 phenotypes were observed for clones contracting from day 15 to 85, whereas a bias towards CD4+ was observed for a second wave of clones expanding from day 15 to 37. Some responding clones were found in pre-infection memory, which suggests that pre-existing cross-reactive memory T cells took part in the SARS-CoV-2 response. Contracting CD4+ clones turned up mainly in the CM and EM memory subsets, whereas EMRA was where CD8+ clones were enriched.

The listed sequencing device is Illumina NovaSeq 6000. cDNA libraries for TCRalpha and TCRbeta were prepared by 5'RACE using constant-segment primers, with sample barcodes and unique molecular identifiers added. Trizol reagent was used to extract RNA from every sample. The libraries were amplified in two PCR steps, and the second step added a second sample barcode and Illumina TruSeq adapters. Sequencing of libraries was performed on an Illumina NovaSeq with 2 x 150 bp paired-end reads. As for the authors' bioinformatics: Reads were demultiplexed and collapsed into UMI-guided consensus sequences with migec v1.2.7. Using mixcr v2.1.11, UMI consensuses were aligned to TRA and TRB V and J templates and then assembled into clonotypes. Clonotypes were classified as expanded or contracted when called significant by both edgeR and NoisET, with noise models trained on biological replicates. For edgeR calls, a false discovery rate-adjusted p below 0.01 and a log2 fold-change threshold of 1 were applied. As an exploratory analysis of dynamics, max-normalized trajectories of the 1000 most abundant clonotypes were examined with PCA combined with hierarchical clustering. Separately sequenced CD4+ and CD8+ repertoires were used to assign a CD4 or CD8 phenotype to each responding clone. The public reads were reprocessed in TCRdb via fastp at Q25 and MiXCR, keeping in-frame beta chains. Here each entry gathers all rows of one CDR3 protein and keeps the most common genes and DNA. V and J calls and clone size were set by TCRdb, not the authors. A total of 200,000 or so distinct CDR3 sequences appear in this sample, over 9.5% of them only once. Together, the top ten hold roughly 3.5% of the sample.

PBMCs were isolated by Ficoll-Paque density gradient centrifugation. CDR1 and CDR2 are drawn from the germline V gene: SGHTA, FQGNSA. The CDR3, from cysteine to phenylalanine, totals 12 residues. Just CDR3 DNA is preserved here, 36 bases in frame from base 1. Deletion took 5 bases off V and 4 bases off J, with a span of 6 bases between the germline ends. This clonotype was sampled from a man younger than 35 who had mild COVID-19 (a few samples of this study predate the infection). The sample titles of this study are shuffled in the database, so cell type and time point are left out; the donor was told from shared clones. The rearranged chain carries TRBV7-2 and TRBJ1-3, with the D gene too uncertain to name. Specimen: PBMCs or a T cell subset sorted from them (not recorded which). The CDR3 corresponds to CASSASGNTIYF. The DNA is as follows: TGTGCCAGCAGCGCCTCAGGAAACACCATATATTTT.